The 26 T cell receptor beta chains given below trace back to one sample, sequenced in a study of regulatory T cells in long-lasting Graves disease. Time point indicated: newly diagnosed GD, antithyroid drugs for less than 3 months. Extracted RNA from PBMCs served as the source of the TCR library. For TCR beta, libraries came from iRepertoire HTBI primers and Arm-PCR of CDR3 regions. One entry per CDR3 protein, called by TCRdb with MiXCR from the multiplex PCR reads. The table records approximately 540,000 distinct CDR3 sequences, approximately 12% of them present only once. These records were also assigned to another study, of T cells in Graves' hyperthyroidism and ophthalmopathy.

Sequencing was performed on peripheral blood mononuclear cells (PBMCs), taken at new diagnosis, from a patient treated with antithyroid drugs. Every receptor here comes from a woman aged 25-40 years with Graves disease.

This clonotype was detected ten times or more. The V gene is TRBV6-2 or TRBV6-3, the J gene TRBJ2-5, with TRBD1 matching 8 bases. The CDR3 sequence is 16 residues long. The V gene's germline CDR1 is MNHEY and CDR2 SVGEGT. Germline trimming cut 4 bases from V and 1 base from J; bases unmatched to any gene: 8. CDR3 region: CASSWGPGQAQETQYF. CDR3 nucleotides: TGTGCCAGCAGTTGGGGACCGGGACAGGCCCAAGAGACCCAGTACTTC.

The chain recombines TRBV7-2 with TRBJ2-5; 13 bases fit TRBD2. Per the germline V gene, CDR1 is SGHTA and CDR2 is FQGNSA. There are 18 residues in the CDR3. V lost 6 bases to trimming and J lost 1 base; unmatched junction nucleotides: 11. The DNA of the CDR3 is TGTGCCAGCAGACCTCGAACCGGGACTAGCGGGGCCCAAGAGACCCAGTACTTC. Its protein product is CASRPRTGTSGAQETQYF.

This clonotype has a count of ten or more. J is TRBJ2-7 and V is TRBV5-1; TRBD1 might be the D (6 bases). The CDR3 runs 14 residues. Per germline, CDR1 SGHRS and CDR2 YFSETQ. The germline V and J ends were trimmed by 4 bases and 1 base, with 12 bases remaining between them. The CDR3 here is CASSTDRISYEQYF. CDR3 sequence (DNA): TGCGCCAGCAGCACCGACAGGATTTCCTACGAGCAGTACTTC.

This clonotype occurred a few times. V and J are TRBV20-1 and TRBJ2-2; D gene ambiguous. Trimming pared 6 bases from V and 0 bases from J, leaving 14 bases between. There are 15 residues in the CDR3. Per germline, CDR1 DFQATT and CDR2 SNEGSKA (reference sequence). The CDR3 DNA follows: TGCAGTGCCCGACCTTTCAGACCGAACACCGGGGAGCTGTTTTTT. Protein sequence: CSARPFRPNTGELFF.

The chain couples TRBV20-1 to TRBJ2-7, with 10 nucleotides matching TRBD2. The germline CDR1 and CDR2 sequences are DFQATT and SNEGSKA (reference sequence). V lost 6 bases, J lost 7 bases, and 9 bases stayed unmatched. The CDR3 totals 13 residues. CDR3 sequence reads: CSAVSGRAREQYF. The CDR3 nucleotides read TGCAGTGCGGTCAGCGGGAGGGCTCGGGAGCAGTACTTC.

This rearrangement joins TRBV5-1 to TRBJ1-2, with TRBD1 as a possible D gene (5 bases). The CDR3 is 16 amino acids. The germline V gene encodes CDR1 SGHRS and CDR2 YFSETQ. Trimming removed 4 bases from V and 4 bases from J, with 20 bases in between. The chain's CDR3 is CASSPGGTSVTYGYTF. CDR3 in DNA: TGCGCCAGCAGCCCCGGGGGGACGTCGGTGACCTATGGCTACACCTTC.

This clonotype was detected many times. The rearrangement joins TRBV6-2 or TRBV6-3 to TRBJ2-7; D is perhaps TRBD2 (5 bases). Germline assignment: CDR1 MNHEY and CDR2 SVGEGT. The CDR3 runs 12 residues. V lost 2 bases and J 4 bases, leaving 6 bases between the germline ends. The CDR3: CASSYRGYEQYF. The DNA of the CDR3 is TGTGCCAGCAGTTACCGGGGATACGAGCAGTACTTC.

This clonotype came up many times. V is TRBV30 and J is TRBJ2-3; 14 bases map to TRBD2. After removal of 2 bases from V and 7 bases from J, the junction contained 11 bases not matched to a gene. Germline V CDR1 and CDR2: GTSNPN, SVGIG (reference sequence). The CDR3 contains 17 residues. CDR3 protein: CAWSRGLAGVLVNTQYF. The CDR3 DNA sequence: TGTGCCTGGAGTCGGGGACTAGCGGGAGTTCTGGTTAATACGCAGTATTTT.

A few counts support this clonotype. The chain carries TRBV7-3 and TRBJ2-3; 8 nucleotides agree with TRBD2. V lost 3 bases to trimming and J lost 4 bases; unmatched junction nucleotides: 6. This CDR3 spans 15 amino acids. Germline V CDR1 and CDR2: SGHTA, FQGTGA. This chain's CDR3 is CASSFSGLESDTQYF. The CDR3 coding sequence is TGTGCCAGCAGCTTCTCGGGACTAGAGTCAGATACGCAGTATTTT.

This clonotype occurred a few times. The CDR3 sequence is CATSSRTEGKLFF. The CDR3 DNA follows: TGTGCCACCAGCAGCAGGACAGAGGGAAAACTGTTTTTT. The J gene is TRBJ1-4, the V gene TRBV15; maybe TRBD1 (6 bases). The CDR3 sequence is 13 residues long. Germline values: CDR1 LNHNV, CDR2 YYDKDF (reference sequence). V lost 3 bases and J lost 10, with 12 bases in between.

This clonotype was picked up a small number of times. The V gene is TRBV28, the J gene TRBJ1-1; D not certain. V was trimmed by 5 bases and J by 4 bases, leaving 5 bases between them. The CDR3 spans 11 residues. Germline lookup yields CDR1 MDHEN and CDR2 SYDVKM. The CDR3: CASSGSTEAFF. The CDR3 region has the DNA TGTGCCAGCAGTGGTAGCACTGAAGCTTTCTTT.

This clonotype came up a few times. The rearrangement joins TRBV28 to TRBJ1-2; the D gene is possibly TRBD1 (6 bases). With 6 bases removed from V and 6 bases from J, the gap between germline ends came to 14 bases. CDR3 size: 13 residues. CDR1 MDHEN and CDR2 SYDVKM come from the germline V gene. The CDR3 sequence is CASRVTGFHGYTF. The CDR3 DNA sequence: TGTGCCAGCAGAGTGACAGGCTTCCATGGCTACACCTTC.

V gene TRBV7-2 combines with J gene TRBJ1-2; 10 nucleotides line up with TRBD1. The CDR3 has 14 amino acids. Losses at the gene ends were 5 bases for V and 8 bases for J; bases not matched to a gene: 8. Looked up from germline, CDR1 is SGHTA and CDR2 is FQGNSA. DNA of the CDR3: TGTGCCAGCAGCCCCGGGACAGGGGTGGAGGGCTACACCTTC. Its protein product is CASSPGTGVEGYTF.

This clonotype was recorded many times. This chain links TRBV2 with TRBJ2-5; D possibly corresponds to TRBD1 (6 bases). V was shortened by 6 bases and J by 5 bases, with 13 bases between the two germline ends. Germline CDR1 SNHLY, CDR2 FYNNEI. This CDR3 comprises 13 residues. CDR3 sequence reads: CASSLDSAETQYF. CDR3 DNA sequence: TGTGCCAGCAGCTTGGACAGCGCGGAGACCCAGTACTTC.

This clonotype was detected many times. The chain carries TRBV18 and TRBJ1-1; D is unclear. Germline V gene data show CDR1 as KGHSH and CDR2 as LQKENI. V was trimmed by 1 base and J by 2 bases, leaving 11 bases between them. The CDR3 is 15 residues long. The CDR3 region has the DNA TGTGCCAGCTCACCACAACTCGCTGTTAACACTGAAGCTTTCTTT. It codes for CASSPQLAVNTEAFF.

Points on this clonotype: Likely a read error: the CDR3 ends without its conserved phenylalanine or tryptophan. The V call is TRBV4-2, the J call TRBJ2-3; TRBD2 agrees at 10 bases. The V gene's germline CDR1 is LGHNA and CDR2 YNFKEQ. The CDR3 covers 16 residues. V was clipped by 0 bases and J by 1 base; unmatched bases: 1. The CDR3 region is CASSQDLAGGTDTQYL. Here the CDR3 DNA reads TGTGCCAGCAGCCAAGATCTAGCGGGAGGCACAGATACGCAGTATCTT.

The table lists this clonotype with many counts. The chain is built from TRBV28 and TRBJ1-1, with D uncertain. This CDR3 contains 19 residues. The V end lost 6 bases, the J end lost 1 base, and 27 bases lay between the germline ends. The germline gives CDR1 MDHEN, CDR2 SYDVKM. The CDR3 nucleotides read TGTGCCAGCAGCCCGCCCATTTGGGTTCGCAGTGAAAAGAACACTGAAGCTTTCTTT. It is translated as CASSPPIWVRSEKNTEAFF.

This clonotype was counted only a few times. CDR3 bases: TGTGCCAGCAGCTTGGGCCAGGGGAAAGGGGGGTCCTACAATGAGCAGTTCTTC. This gives the protein CASSLGQGKGGSYNEQFF. The chain is built from TRBV11-3 and TRBJ2-1; D might be TRBD1 or TRBD2, each matching 6 bases. The CDR3 contains 18 residues. V lost 3 bases and J 1 base, leaving 19 bases between the germline ends. Per germline, CDR1 SGHNT and CDR2 YENEEA.

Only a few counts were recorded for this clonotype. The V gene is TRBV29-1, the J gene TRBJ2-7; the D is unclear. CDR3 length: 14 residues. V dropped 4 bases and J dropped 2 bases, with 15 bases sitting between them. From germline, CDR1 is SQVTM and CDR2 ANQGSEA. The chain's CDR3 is CSVVSGDYAYEQYF. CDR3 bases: TGCAGCGTTGTGTCAGGAGATTACGCCTACGAGCAGTACTTC.

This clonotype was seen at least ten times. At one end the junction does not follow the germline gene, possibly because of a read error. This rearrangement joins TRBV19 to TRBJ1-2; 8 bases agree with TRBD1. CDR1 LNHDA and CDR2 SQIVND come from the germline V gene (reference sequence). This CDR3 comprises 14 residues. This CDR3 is CASGMTGDNDGYTF. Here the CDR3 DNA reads TGTGCCAGTGGGATGACAGGGGATAACGATGGCTACACCTTC.

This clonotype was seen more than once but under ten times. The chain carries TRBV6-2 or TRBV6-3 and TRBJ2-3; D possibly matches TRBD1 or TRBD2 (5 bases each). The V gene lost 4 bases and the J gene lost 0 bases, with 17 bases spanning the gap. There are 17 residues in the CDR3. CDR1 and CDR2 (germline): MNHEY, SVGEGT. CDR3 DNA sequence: TGTGCCAGCAGTTTTCATTTTACGTGGGACAGCACAGATACGCAGTATTTT. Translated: CASSFHFTWDSTDTQYF.

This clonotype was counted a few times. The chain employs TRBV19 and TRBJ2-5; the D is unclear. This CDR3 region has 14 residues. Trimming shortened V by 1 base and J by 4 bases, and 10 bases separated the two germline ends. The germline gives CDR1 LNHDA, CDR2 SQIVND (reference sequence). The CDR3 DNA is TGTGCCAGTAGTATAGTTGGCATGGGAGAGACCCAGTACTTC. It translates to CASSIVGMGETQYF. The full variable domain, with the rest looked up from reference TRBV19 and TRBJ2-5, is DGGITQSPKYLFRKEGQNVTLSCEQNLNHDAMYWYRQDPGQGLRLIYYSQIVNDFQKGDIAEGYSVSREKKESFPLTVTSAQKNPTAFYLCASSIVGMGETQYFGPGTRLLVL.

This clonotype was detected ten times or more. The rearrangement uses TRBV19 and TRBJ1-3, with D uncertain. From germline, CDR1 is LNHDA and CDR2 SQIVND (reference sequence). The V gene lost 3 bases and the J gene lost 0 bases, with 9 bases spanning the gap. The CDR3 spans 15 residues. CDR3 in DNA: TGTGCCAGTAGTATTACAGCTTACTCTGGAAACACCATATATTTT. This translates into CASSITAYSGNTIYF.

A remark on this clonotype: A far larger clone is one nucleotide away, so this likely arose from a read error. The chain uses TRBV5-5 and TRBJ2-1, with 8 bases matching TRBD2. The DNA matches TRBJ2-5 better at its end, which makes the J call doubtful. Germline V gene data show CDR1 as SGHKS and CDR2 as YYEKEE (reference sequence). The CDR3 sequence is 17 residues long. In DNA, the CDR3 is TGTGCCAGCAGCTTAGACCCGGGACTAGTGGGGGATCGGACCCAGTACTTC. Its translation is CASSLDPGLVGDRTQYF.

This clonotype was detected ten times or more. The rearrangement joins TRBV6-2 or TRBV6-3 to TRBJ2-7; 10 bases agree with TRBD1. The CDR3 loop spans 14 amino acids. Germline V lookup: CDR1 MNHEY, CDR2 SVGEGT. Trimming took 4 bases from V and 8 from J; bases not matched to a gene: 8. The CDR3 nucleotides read TGTGCCAGCAGTTTGACAGGGGGCGAATACAAGCAGTACTTC. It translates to CASSLTGGEYKQYF.

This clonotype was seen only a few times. This chain's CDR3 is CASSSYGGTYEQYF. The CDR3 nucleotides read TGTGCCAGCAGCTCATACGGGGGCACCTACGAGCAGTACTTC. The chain is built from TRBV7-2 and TRBJ2-7; the D call may be TRBD1 or TRBD2 (6 bases each). Germline V gene data show CDR1 as SGHTA and CDR2 as FQGNSA. CDR3 length: 14 amino acids. V lost 4 bases to trimming and J lost 2 bases, with 12 bases between them.